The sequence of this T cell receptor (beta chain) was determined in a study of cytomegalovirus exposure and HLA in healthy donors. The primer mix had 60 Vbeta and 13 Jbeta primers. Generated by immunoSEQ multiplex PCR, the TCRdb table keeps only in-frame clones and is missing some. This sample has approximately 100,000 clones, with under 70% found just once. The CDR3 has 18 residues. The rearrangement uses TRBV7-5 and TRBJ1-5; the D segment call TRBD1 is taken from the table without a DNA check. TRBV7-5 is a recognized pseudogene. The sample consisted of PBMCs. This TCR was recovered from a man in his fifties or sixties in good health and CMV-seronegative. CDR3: CARSPAGHGVDSNQPQHF. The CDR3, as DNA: TGTGCCAGAAGTCCAGCCGGACACGGAGTAGATAGCAATCAGCCCCAGCATTTT.